These T cell receptor beta chains were read from a single sample in a study of OX40 agonist ivuxolimab in advanced cancers. Libraries were prepared by immunoSEQ multiplex PCR; TCRdb keeps only in-frame clonotypes and omits some of them. Of 55,000 to 65,000 clones in the sample, around 86% are singletons; the top ten hold roughly 4%. This sample comprised CD4+ or CD8+ T cells sorted from blood, obtained in a trial of the OX40 agonist ivuxolimab. All receptors come from an adult with an advanced solid tumor such as melanoma, head and neck, liver or kidney cancer. CDR3s include the opening cysteine and the closing phenylalanine or tryptophan. The D gene is left open where the match is weak. Clone size is shown for a subset of rows, as once, few, many or a class of expanded clone.

>-|-|TRBJ1-2|TRBV7-2
CASSLGEGVYGYTF
TGTGCCAGCAGCTTAGGGGAGGGGGTCTATGGCTACACCTTC
>few|-|TRBJ1-6|TRBV27
CASSWDGNSPLHF
TGTGCCAGCAGTTGGGACGGGAATTCACCCCTCCACTTT
>-|-|TRBJ1-5|TRBV14
CASSQDERGGGNQPQHF
TGTGCCAGCAGCCAAGATGAACGGGGGGGCGGTAATCAGCCCCAGCATTTT
>-|TRBD2|TRBJ2-5|TRBV5-1
CASSKRLAGGPGETQYF
TGCGCCAGCAGCAAAAGACTAGCGGGGGGGCCTGGAGAGACCCAGTACTTC
>-|-|TRBJ1-2|TRBV9
CASSVAPTNYGYTF
TGTGCCAGCAGCGTAGCTCCGACTAACTATGGCTACACCTTC
>-|TRBD1|TRBJ1-2|TRBV6-6
CASSLPVDREAGYTF
TGTGCCAGCAGCCTCCCGGTCGACAGGGAAGCTGGCTACACCTTC
>-|TRBD1|TRBJ2-7|TRBV19
CASSRAGGAYEQYF
TGTGCCAGTAGTAGGGCAGGGGGAGCCTACGAGCAGTACTTC
>-|-|TRBJ1-6|TRBV6-5
CASGVDRYSPLHF
TGTGCCAGCGGGGTCGACCGATATTCACCCCTCCACTTT
>-|-|TRBJ1-6|TRBV4-2
CASSQDQVSPLHF
TGTGCCAGCAGCCAAGACCAGGTTTCACCCCTCCACTTT
>-|-|TRBJ2-4|TRBV5-1
CASSLGTQWDIQYF
TGCGCCAGCAGCTTAGGGACTCAGTGGGACATTCAGTACTTC
>-|TRBD1|TRBJ2-5|TRBV29-1
CSVGRQGKTQYF
TGCAGCGTTGGCCGACAGGGAAAGACCCAGTACTTC
>-|TRBD2|TRBJ2-5|TRBV4-2
CASASRTSGAETQYF
TGTGCCAGCGCCTCGAGGACTAGCGGGGCGGAGACCCAGTACTTC
>-|-|TRBJ1-5|TRBV5-1
CASSLGSGYDQPQHF
TGCGCCAGCAGCTTGGGCTCAGGATACGATCAGCCCCAGCATTTT
>-|-|TRBJ2-2|TRBV11-3
CASSSGVYTGELFF
TGTGCCAGCAGCTCAGGGGTGTACACCGGGGAGCTGTTTTTT
>-|-|TRBJ2-7|TRBV6-5
CASGGPGGSYEQYF
TGTGCCAGCGGAGGCCCTGGGGGGTCCTACGAGCAGTACTTC
>-|-|TRBJ1-2|TRBV5-1
CASSSDSDYGYTF
TGCGCCAGCAGTTCAGACTCTGACTATGGCTACACCTTC
>-|-|TRBJ1-2|TRBV18
CASSPPRGSNYGYTF
TGTGCCAGCTCACCACCGAGGGGGTCGAACTATGGCTACACCTTC
>-|-|TRBJ1-3|TRBV27
CASSLLSSGNTIYF
TGTGCCAGCAGTTTACTATCCTCTGGAAACACCATATATTTT
>-|TRBD1|TRBJ1-2|TRBV15
CATSPDRGGGYTF
TGTGCCACCAGCCCTGACAGGGGTGGAGGCTACACCTTC
>-|TRBD1|TRBJ1-2|TRBV5-6
CASSNRGVSGYTF
TGTGCCAGCAGCAACAGGGGGGTGAGCGGCTACACCTTC
>-|-|TRBJ1-3|TRBV5-8
CASSLWGRSGNTIYF
TGTGCCAGCAGCTTGTGGGGCAGGTCTGGAAACACCATATATTTT
>-|-|TRBJ1-4|TRBV29-1
CSVSTDLNEKLFF
TGCAGCGTATCGACAGACCTTAATGAAAAACTGTTTTTT